The entry that follows covers one T cell receptor beta chain sequence. Its target is unknown. This sample is part of a study of CXCR4 blockade with PD-1 therapy in pancreatic cancer. No neoadjuvant therapy was given before resection to the patients supplying these archived tumor blocks. Trimming took 3 bases from V and 5 from J, leaving 11 bases between them. Germline V gives CDR1 SGHRS, CDR2 YFSETQ. The CDR3 has 14 residues. Profiled with immunoSEQ multiplex PCR; TCRdb holds only in-frame clones, not every one. Seen here are fewer than 10,000 clones, less than 75% observed once, and the top ten hold 7.3%. Study outcomes and limitations: More frequent amino acid clones had more nucleotide rearrangements, suggesting convergent selection. Survival did not correlate with tumor clonality, which averaged 0.14 versus 0.05.

The chain has TRBV5-1 and TRBJ2-2, with D possibly TRBD2 on 5 matching bases. The material sequenced was tumor tissue. The TCR sequence derives from a human donor with pancreatic ductal adenocarcinoma. The CDR3 nucleotides read TGCGCCAGCAGCTACGGGGTAGGGACCGGGGAGCTGTTTTTT. Translation: CASSYGVGTGELFF.